Shown below are 13 T cell receptor beta chains from a single sample sequenced in a study of blood T cell repertoires in COVID-19. Some clones are missing from TCRdb's copy, which holds only in-frame ones; the method was immunoSEQ multiplex PCR. The sample consists of roughly 300,000 clones, roughly 88% of them appearing once. Sequencing used PBMCs or T cells enriched from blood (not recorded which). Source of these receptors: a woman aged 35 to 49 with acute COVID-19.

The chain has TRBV3-1 (or the pseudogene TRBV3-2) and TRBJ1-2; 8 positions agree with TRBD1. The length of the CDR3 is 14 residues. Per germline, CDR1 LGHDT and CDR2 YNNKEL (reference sequence). The ends lost 4 bases at V and 3 bases at J; junction bases unmatched: 4. The CDR3 is CASSRYRGDYGYTF. CDR3 coding DNA: TGTGCCAGCAGCCGATACAGGGGGGACTATGGCTACACCTTC.

The rearrangement joins TRBV3-1 (or the pseudogene TRBV3-2) to TRBJ1-3; D not resolved. Per germline, CDR1 LGHDT and CDR2 YNNKEL (reference sequence). The CDR3 consists of 15 residues. V was shortened by 6 bases and J by 0 bases, with 12 bases between the two germline ends. The CDR3 sequence: CASSHGLLSGNTIYF. CDR3 bases: TGTGCCAGCAGTCATGGACTGCTCTCTGGAAACACCATATATTTT.

The chain joins TRBV7-9 to TRBJ2-3; D unclear. Germline CDR1 and CDR2: SEHNR and FQNEAQ (reference sequence). V was clipped by 7 bases and J by 2 bases, with 19 bases between them. The CDR3 spans 16 residues. The CDR3 loop reads CASTRRGRIYTDTQYF. CDR3 nucleotide sequence: TGTGCCAGCACCCGAAGAGGCCGAATTTACACAGATACGCAGTATTTT.

This rearrangement joins TRBV19 to TRBJ2-2; 7 bases match TRBD1. Germline CDR1 and CDR2: LNHDA and SQIVND (reference sequence). This CDR3 has 14 amino acids. Trimming took 10 bases from V and 1 from J; bases not matched to a gene: 6. This CDR3 is CATRTGQNTGELFF. CDR3 in DNA: TGTGCCACCAGGACAGGCCAGAACACCGGGGAGCTGTTTTTT.

The chain carries TRBV5-1 and TRBJ1-6; TRBD1 is a possible D gene (6 bases). The CDR3 covers 15 residues. The germline V gene encodes CDR1 SGHRS and CDR2 YFSETQ. Trimming left V 4 bases short and J 2 bases short, with 10 bases between. For the CDR3, the DNA is TGCGCCAGCAGCCTCGGACAGACCTATAATTCACCCCTCCACTTT. Its translation is CASSLGQTYNSPLHF.

The chain is built from TRBV7-6 and TRBJ1-5, with a possible D match to TRBD1 (5 bases). The CDR3 covers 14 residues. The V gene's germline CDR1 is SGHVS and CDR2 FNYEAQ. Trimming pared 5 bases from V and 6 bases from J, leaving 14 bases between. The CDR3 nucleotides are TGTGCCAGCAGCCCCGGGCAGGGTTTTCAGCCCCAGCATTTT. It encodes CASSPGQGFQPQHF.

The V gene is TRBV21-1, the J gene TRBJ1-6. TRBV21-1 is recorded as a pseudogene. The CDR3 spans 14 residues. The CDR3 loop reads CASSKENPRSPLHF. In nucleotides, the CDR3 is TGTGCCAGCAGCAAAGAGAACCCGAGGTCACCCCTCCACTTT.

The V call is TRBV7-9, the J call TRBJ2-5; D may be TRBD1 (6 bases). Between the trimmed V and J ends, which lost 5 bases and 0 bases, there was a span of 13 bases. Germline V lookup: CDR1 SEHNR, CDR2 FQNEAQ (reference sequence). The CDR3 consists of 15 residues. In DNA, the CDR3 is TGTGCCAGCAGCCAAGGGACACAATACCAAGAGACCCAGTACTTC. This gives the protein CASSQGTQYQETQYF.

V gene TRBV7-2 combines with J gene TRBJ2-7; TRBD2 agrees at 12 bases. In germline, CDR1 is SGHTA, CDR2 FQGNSA. The V gene end was trimmed by 6 bases and the J gene end by 2 bases; junction bases not matched to a gene: 5. This CDR3 spans 15 amino acids. CDR3 sequence (DNA): TGTGCCAGCAGGGAGACTAGCGGGAGCACCTACGAGCAGTACTTC. Its translation: CASRETSGSTYEQYF.

In this sample, this clone turned up a few times. V and J are TRBV30 and TRBJ2-7, with 9 bases matching TRBD1. J gave up 5 bases and V 4 bases, and 12 bases lay outside the gene matches. The CDR3 has 15 amino acids. Germline loops: CDR1 GTSNPN, CDR2 SVGIG (reference sequence). CDR3 amino acids: CAWTLGTGGFDEQYF. The DNA of the CDR3 is TGTGCCTGGACCTTGGGAACAGGGGGCTTCGACGAGCAGTACTTC.

J is TRBJ1-2 and V is TRBV19; D gene unclear. CDR3 length: 13 amino acids. CDR1 LNHDA and CDR2 SQIVND come from the germline V gene (reference sequence). With 2 bases removed from V and 2 bases from J, the gap between germline ends came to 6 bases. The CDR3 bases are TGTGCCAGTAGTATAATTCGGAACTATGGCTACACCTTC. It specifies CASSIIRNYGYTF. Complete variable domain (other parts from reference TRBV19 and TRBJ1-2): DGGITQSPKYLFRKEGQNVTLSCEQNLNHDAMYWYRQDPGQGLRLIYYSQIVNDFQKGDIAEGYSVSREKKESFPLTVTSAQKNPTAFYLCASSIIRNYGYTFGSGTRLTVV.

V and J are TRBV27 and TRBJ2-6; D not certain. Trimming removed 3 bases from V and 4 bases from J, with 4 bases in between. This CDR3 spans 13 amino acids. Germline CDR1 MNHEY, CDR2 SMNVEV (reference sequence). CDR3 region: CASSLRGANVLTF. CDR3 in DNA: TGTGCCAGCAGTTTGCGGGGGGCCAACGTCCTGACTTTC.

V is TRBV28 and J is TRBJ1-2; TRBD1 agrees at 10 bases. Germline lookup yields CDR1 MDHEN and CDR2 SYDVKM. V lost 1 base and J lost 7; bases outside the gene matches: 6. The length of the CDR3 is 15 residues. CDR3 sequence (DNA): TGTGCCAGCAGTTTATACCGACAGGGGGCGTTTGGCTACACCTTC. Translating gives CASSLYRQGAFGYTF.